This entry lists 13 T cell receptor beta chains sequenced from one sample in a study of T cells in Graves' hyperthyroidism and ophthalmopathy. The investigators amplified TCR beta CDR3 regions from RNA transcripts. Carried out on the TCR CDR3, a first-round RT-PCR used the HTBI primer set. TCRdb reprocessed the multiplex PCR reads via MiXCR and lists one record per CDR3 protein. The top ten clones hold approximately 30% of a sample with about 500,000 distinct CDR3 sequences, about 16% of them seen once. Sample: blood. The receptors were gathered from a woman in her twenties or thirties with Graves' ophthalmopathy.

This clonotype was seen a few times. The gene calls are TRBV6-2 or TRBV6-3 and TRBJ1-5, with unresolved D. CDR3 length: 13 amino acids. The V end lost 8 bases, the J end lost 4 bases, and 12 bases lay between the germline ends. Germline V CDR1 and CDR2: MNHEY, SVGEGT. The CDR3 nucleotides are TGTGCCAGCGTAGCGGGAGGGAATCAGCCCCAGCATTTT. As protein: CASVAGGNQPQHF.

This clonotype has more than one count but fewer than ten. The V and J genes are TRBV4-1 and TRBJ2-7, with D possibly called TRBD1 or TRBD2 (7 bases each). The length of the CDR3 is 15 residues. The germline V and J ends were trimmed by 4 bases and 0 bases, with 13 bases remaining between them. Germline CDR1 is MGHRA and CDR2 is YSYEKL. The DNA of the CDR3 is TGCGCCAGCAGCCGCCAGGGGGGGAGCTCCTACGAGCAGTACTTC. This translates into CASSRQGGSSYEQYF.

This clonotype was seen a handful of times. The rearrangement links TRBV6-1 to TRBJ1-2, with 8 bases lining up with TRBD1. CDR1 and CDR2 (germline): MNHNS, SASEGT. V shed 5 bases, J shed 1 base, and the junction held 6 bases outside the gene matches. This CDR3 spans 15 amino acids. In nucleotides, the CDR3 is TGTGCCAGCAGTTTTCCGGGACAGGTTAACTATGGCTACACCTTC. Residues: CASSFPGQVNYGYTF.

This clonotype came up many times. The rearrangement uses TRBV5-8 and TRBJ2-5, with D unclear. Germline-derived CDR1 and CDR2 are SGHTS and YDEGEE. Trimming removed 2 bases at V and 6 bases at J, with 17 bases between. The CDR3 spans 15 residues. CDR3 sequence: CASSFRDLQKKTQYF. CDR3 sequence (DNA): TGTGCCAGCAGCTTTCGTGACTTACAAAAGAAGACCCAGTACTTC.

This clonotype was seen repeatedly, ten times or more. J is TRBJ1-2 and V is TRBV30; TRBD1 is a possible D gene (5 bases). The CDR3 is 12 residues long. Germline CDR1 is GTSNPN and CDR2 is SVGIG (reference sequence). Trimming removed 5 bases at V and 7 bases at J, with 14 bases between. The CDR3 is CAWCSDGGGYTF. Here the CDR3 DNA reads TGTGCCTGGTGCAGCGACGGGGGTGGCTACACCTTC.

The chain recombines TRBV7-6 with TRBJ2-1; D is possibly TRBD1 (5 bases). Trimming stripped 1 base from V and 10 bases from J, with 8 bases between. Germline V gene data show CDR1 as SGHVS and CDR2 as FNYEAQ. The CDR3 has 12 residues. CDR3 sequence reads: CASSLGQLEQFF. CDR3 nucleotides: TGTGCCAGCAGCTTAGGACAGCTCGAGCAGTTCTTC.

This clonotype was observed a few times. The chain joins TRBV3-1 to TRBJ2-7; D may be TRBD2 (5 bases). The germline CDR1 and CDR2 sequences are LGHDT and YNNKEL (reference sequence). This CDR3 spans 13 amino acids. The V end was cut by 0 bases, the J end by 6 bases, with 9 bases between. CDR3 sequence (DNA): TGTGCCAGCAGCCAAGAAGGAGGTCCCGAGCAGTACTTC. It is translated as CASSQEGGPEQYF.

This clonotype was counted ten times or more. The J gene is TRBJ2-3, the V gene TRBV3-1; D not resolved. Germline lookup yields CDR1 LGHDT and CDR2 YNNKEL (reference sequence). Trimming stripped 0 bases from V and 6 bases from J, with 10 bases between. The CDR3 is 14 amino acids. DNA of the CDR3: TGTGCCAGCAGCCAAGATGGGTTAGTGGATACGCAGTATTTT. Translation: CASSQDGLVDTQYF.

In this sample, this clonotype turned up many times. The CDR3 bases are TGTGCCAGCAGGCCTATCCAGGGGGCGGCATACACAGATACGCAGTATTTT. Its protein product is CASRPIQGAAYTDTQYF. This chain links TRBV7-2 with TRBJ2-3; 8 bases match TRBD1. CDR3 length equals 17 residues. V shed 6 bases, J shed 2 bases, and the junction held 13 bases outside the gene matches. Per germline, CDR1 SGHTA and CDR2 FQGNSA.

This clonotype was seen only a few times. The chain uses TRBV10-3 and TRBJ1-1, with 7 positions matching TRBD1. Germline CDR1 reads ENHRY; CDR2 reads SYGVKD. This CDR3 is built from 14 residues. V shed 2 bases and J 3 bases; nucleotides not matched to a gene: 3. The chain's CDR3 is CAISEEGAHTEAFF. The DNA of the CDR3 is TGTGCCATCAGTGAGGAGGGGGCTCACACTGAAGCTTTCTTT.

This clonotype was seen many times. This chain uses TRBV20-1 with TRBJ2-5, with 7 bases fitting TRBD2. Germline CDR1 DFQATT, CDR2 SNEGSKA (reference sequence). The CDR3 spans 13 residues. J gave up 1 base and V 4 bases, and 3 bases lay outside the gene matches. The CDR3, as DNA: TGCAGTGCTACTAGCGGACTCCAAGAGACCCAGTACTTC. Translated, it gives CSATSGLQETQYF.

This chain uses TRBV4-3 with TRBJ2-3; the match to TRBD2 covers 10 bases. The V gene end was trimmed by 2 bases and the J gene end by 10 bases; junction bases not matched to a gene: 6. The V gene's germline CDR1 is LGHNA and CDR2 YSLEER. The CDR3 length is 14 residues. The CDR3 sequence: CASSQSLAGVAQYF. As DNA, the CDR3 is TGCGCCAGCAGCCAATCTCTAGCGGGAGTCGCGCAGTATTTT.

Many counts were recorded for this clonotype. CDR3 amino acids: CSAQGTFPYEQYF. CDR3 bases: TGCAGTGCACAAGGGACTTTCCCCTACGAGCAGTACTTC. V and J are TRBV20-1 and TRBJ2-7; the D gene is possibly TRBD2 (6 bases). The V and J ends lost 6 bases and 2 bases respectively, with 14 bases between them. The length of the CDR3 is 13 residues. Germline V lookup: CDR1 DFQATT, CDR2 SNEGSKA (reference sequence).